This T cell receptor (beta chain) was identified in a study of shared clonotypes between healthy human individuals. Overall study: With ages of 18 to 49, the donors were a couple of women and a few men.

The table lists this clone with a count of one. Assay used: immunoSEQ multiplex PCR; TCRdb lists only in-frame clones, some missing. The sample includes more than 550,000 clones, 90% of them seen just once. Donors, healthy HIV-negative adults, lacked recent acute infections or vaccinations. Each CD8 memory set brought CD45RO+ cells together with CCR7-negative CD45RA+ TemRA cells. The V gene's germline CDR1 is MNHEY and CDR2 SVGAGI. The CDR3 contains 15 residues. Trimming pared 8 bases from V and 4 bases from J, leaving 20 bases between. This TCR came from a man between 18 and 35 years old in good health. Some clones in this sample may be carry-over from other donors' samples. The sample consisted of memory CD8+ T cells from PBMCs. Specified subset: CD45RO+ cells pooled with CCR7-negative TemRA cells. The rearrangement uses TRBV6-5 and TRBJ1-2; TRBD1 might be the D (5 bases). The CDR3 protein is CASAGGVGRFYGYTF. CDR3 nucleotides: TGTGCCAGCGCCGGAGGGGTCGGACGATTCTATGGCTACACCTTC.